The source of this T cell receptor (beta chain) is a study of beta chain features in type 1 diabetes. Whole-study findings and limits: Moderate yet significant TCRB CDR3 shortening was seen in Type 1 diabetes patients in all four CD4+ subsets. VDJ junctions from patients with type 1 diabetes contained fewer insertions and more deletions.

The whole isolated RNA underwent reverse transcription, so sequencing captured expressed TCRB transcripts. The method was immunoSEQ multiplex PCR; TCRdb's version includes in-frame clones alone and lacks a portion of them. The table lists about 640,000 clones, about an eighth of them singletons. CDR3 length: 12 residues. From germline, CDR1 is GTSNPN and CDR2 SVGIG (reference sequence). V was pared by 2 bases and J by 7 bases, with 8 bases between. This clone was counted between two and nine times. Its antigen is currently unknown. The receptor was isolated from a man aged 25-45 years with type 1 diabetes. The sample was naive CD4+ T cells from blood. V is TRBV30 and J is TRBJ2-2, with D unclear. The CDR3 loop reads CAWSTQDGELFF. The CDR3 region has the DNA TGTGCCTGGAGTACTCAGGACGGGGAGCTGTTTTTT.